The sequence of this T cell receptor (beta chain) was determined in a study of spatial heterogeneity in lung cancer. Overall study: Researchers sequenced follow-up PBMC samples if they had them, and these came a median of roughly two years after resection.

The CDR3 sequence is 13 residues long. CDR1 MDHEN and CDR2 SYDVKM come from the germline V gene. The V end lost 3 bases, the J end lost 7 bases, and 10 bases lay between the germline ends. Time point meaning: blood at routine non-recurrence follow-up after resection. The presence of a unique molecular identifier marked each TCR cDNA molecule. TCRdb re-analysed the 5' RACE reads in MiXCR, keeping a single row per CDR3 protein. This table holds about 32,000 distinct CDR3 sequences, less than 11% found once. This rearrangement joins TRBV28 to TRBJ2-1; tentatively, D is TRBD2 (6 bases). This clonotype was obtained from a female donor with early-stage non-small cell lung cancer. Sequences were derived from PBMCs, sampled at follow-up. CDR3 sequence (DNA): TGTGCCAGCAGTTTTGCGGGACGGAATGAGCAGTTCTTC. Its protein is CASSFAGRNEQFF.